The 30 T cell receptor beta chains below were found in one sample sequenced in a study of T cell responses to AZD1222 COVID-19 vaccine. The protocol was immunoSEQ multiplex PCR, while the TCRdb copy is restricted to in-frame clones and leaves out a portion. The data contain some 100,000 clones, about 86% of them singletons. The sequencing used peripheral blood, collected on day 0 of AZD1222 vaccination. Receptors were obtained from an adult in good health.

The rearrangement links TRBV5-5 to TRBJ1-3; possibly TRBD1 for D (6 bases). Germline loops: CDR1 SGHKS, CDR2 YYEKEE (reference sequence). The CDR3 runs to 16 residues. Trimming stripped 7 bases from V and 0 bases from J, with 17 bases between. The CDR3 DNA follows: TGTGCCAGCTGTGCCGGGGGGGCCAACTCTGGAAACACCATATATTTT. This gives the protein CASCAGGANSGNTIYF.

The chain recombines TRBV13 with TRBJ1-2; D is possibly TRBD1 (6 bases). The CDR3 has 15 amino acids. V dropped 1 base and J dropped 0 bases, with 9 bases sitting between them. The germline gives CDR1 PRHDT, CDR2 FYEKMQ (reference sequence). As DNA, the CDR3 is TGTGCCAGCAGCTTAGTGTCAGGGGCTAACTATGGCTACACCTTC. Amino acid sequence: CASSLVSGANYGYTF.

The rearrangement uses TRBV5-1 and TRBJ2-7; D is unresolved. Trimming shortened V by 0 bases and J by 1 base, and 5 bases separated the two germline ends. CDR1 is SGHRS and CDR2 is YFSETQ in the germline V gene. This CDR3 is built from 13 residues. DNA of the CDR3: TGCGCCAGCAGCTTGGTCTCTTCCTACGAGCAGTACTTC. This gives the protein CASSLVSSYEQYF.

The chain carries TRBV3-1 (or the pseudogene TRBV3-2) and TRBJ2-1; TRBD1 agrees at 10 bases. The CDR3 covers 14 residues. Germline V gene data show CDR1 as LGHDT and CDR2 as YNNKEL (reference sequence). Trimming removed 6 bases from V and 5 bases from J; junction bases left unmatched: 4. The CDR3 is CASRTGGVHNEQFF. The CDR3 bases are TGTGCCAGCAGGACAGGGGGCGTCCACAATGAGCAGTTCTTC.

The CDR3 reads CASSTSRTDTQYF. The CDR3 region has the DNA TGTGCCAGTAGTACCTCCCGCACAGATACGCAGTATTTT. The V call is TRBV19, the J call TRBJ2-3; D not certain. In germline, CDR1 is LNHDA, CDR2 SQIVND (reference sequence). This CDR3 region has 13 residues. Trimming pared 4 bases from V and 1 base from J, leaving 6 bases between.

The sample holds one count of this clone. The rearrangement joins TRBV19 to TRBJ1-1, with D hard to call. Germline CDR1 reads LNHDA; CDR2 reads SQIVND (reference sequence). The CDR3 has 14 amino acids. Trimming pared 3 bases from V and 3 bases from J, leaving 11 bases between. DNA of the CDR3: TGTGCCAGTAGTATCCCCGTAAGGGACACTGAAGCTTTCTTT. The encoded protein is CASSIPVRDTEAFF.

The V and J genes are TRBV19 and TRBJ2-3, with 9 bases that match TRBD1. This CDR3 comprises 14 residues. Germline trimming cut 7 bases from V and 2 bases from J; bases unmatched to any gene: 4. Germline assignment: CDR1 LNHDA and CDR2 SQIVND (reference sequence). CDR3 sequence reads: CASTLQGATDTQYF. CDR3 sequence (DNA): TGTGCCAGTACCCTACAGGGGGCCACAGATACGCAGTATTTT.

The chain uses TRBV28 and TRBJ1-2; TRBD1 might be the D (5 bases). V gave up 4 bases and J gave up 4 bases, with 22 bases separating them. Germline V CDR1 and CDR2: MDHEN, SYDVKM. The CDR3 runs to 17 residues. This CDR3 reads CASSWWDYGKQSYGYTF. The CDR3 nucleotides read TGTGCCAGCAGTTGGTGGGACTATGGCAAGCAAAGCTATGGCTACACCTTC.

The rearrangement joins TRBV7-9 to TRBJ2-7; D unclear. V lost 5 bases to trimming and J lost 6 bases, with 14 bases between them. CDR1 SEHNR and CDR2 FQNEAQ come from the germline V gene (reference sequence). CDR3 size: 13 residues. The CDR3 DNA follows: TGTGCCAGCAGCCGTACCCCAGGTCTCGAGCAGTACTTC. Encoded protein: CASSRTPGLEQYF.

The V and J genes are TRBV27 and TRBJ2-3, with TRBD2 matching 10 bases. Germline V gives CDR1 MNHEY, CDR2 SMNVEV (reference sequence). The CDR3 loop spans 14 amino acids. The trim removed 5 bases at V and 7 bases at J, leaving 6 bases unmatched. The CDR3 coding sequence is TGTGCCAGCAGTACCGGGACTAGCGCGAATACGCAGTATTTT. Its protein is CASSTGTSANTQYF.

The gene calls are TRBV7-2 and TRBJ1-5; tentative D call: TRBD1 (5 bases). Trimming stripped 5 bases from V and 6 bases from J, with 11 bases between. The CDR3 loop spans 13 amino acids. Germline CDR1 SGHTA, CDR2 FQGNSA. For the CDR3, the DNA is TGTGCCAGCAGCGCGACGGGGGGTCAGCCCCAGCATTTT. Its translation is CASSATGGQPQHF.

J is TRBJ2-2 and V is TRBV3-1 (or the pseudogene TRBV3-2), with TRBD2 matching over 9 bases. Looked up from germline, CDR1 is LGHDT and CDR2 is YNNKEL (reference sequence). CDR3 size: 18 residues. V dropped 0 bases and J dropped 6; count of bases not matched to a gene: 11. The CDR3 DNA is TGTGCCAGCAGCCAAGAAACCAGCGGGGGGCCCCACTCCGGGGAGCTGTTTTTT. It specifies CASSQETSGGPHSGELFF.

The chain combines TRBV4-1 with TRBJ1-2, with 7 bases identical to TRBD1. CDR3 length equals 16 residues. The germline V gene encodes CDR1 MGHRA and CDR2 YSYEKL. The V gene end was trimmed by 4 bases and the J gene end by 0 bases; junction bases not matched to a gene: 8. The CDR3 region has the DNA TGCGCCAGCAGCCTATCTTCGGGACAGACTAACTATGGCTACACCTTC. Its translation is CASSLSSGQTNYGYTF.

The chain employs TRBV28 and TRBJ1-5; a possible D gene is TRBD1 (5 bases). The CDR3 totals 15 residues. Trimming stripped 6 bases from V and 3 bases from J, with 15 bases between. From germline, CDR1 is MDHEN and CDR2 SYDVKM. The DNA for the CDR3 is TGTGCCAGCAGGTCTCAGGGAGGCGACAATCAGCCCCAGCATTTT. Residues: CASRSQGGDNQPQHF.

This chain joins TRBV7-9 and TRBJ1-5; 7 nucleotides match TRBD1. Germline V gene lookup returns CDR1 SEHNR and CDR2 FQNEAQ (reference sequence). Trimming cost V 3 bases and J 0 bases; bases outside gene matches: 11. This CDR3 is 18 amino acids long. CDR3 loop: CASSFDDRVEYSNQPQHF. The CDR3 DNA is TGTGCCAGCAGCTTCGACGACAGGGTCGAATATAGCAATCAGCCCCAGCATTTT.

The chain couples TRBV28 to TRBJ1-6; D remains unclear. The CDR3 loop spans 15 amino acids. The V and J ends lost 6 bases and 5 bases respectively, with 14 bases between them. Germline V gene lookup returns CDR1 MDHEN and CDR2 SYDVKM. The chain's CDR3 is CASRKPLGNNSPLHF. CDR3 nucleotide sequence: TGTGCCAGCAGAAAACCCCTAGGGAATAATTCACCCCTCCACTTT.

The chain recombines TRBV7-2 with TRBJ1-5, with a weak D call TRBD1 (6 bases). V dropped 5 bases and J dropped 8 bases, with 13 bases sitting between them. The CDR3 sequence is 13 residues long. Germline loops: CDR1 SGHTA, CDR2 FQGNSA. The CDR3 is CASSLVAGEPQHF. Written as DNA, the CDR3 is TGTGCCAGCAGCCTAGTCGCAGGGGAGCCCCAGCATTTT.

The chain joins TRBV15 to TRBJ2-3, with 9 bases fitting TRBD2. V shed 1 base and J 3 bases; nucleotides not matched to a gene: 8. CDR3 size: 17 residues. Germline CDR1 LNHNV, CDR2 YYDKDF (reference sequence). The CDR3 DNA reads as TGTGCCACCAGCAGAGGCGGGGGGGCCTTCAGGACAGATACGCAGTATTTT. Its translation is CATSRGGGAFRTDTQYF.

This clone appeared a few times. The chain is built from TRBV6-2 or TRBV6-3 and TRBJ1-1; D not certain. Germline CDR1 is MNHEY and CDR2 is SVGEGT. V was trimmed by 6 bases and J by 4 bases, leaving 15 bases between them. The CDR3 sequence is 14 residues long. The CDR3 coding sequence is TGTGCCAGCAGCCTAGAGGGTGGGTTCACTGAAGCTTTCTTT. Translated, it gives CASSLEGGFTEAFF.

This chain links TRBV6-5 with TRBJ1-5, with D maybe TRBD1 (5 bases). Germline lookup yields CDR1 MNHEY and CDR2 SVGAGI. Trimming pared 8 bases from V and 3 bases from J, leaving 14 bases between. The CDR3 has 14 residues. CDR3 region: CASDVGGTNQPQHF. The CDR3 DNA sequence: TGTGCCAGCGACGTCGGAGGGACCAATCAGCCCCAGCATTTT.

The chain combines TRBV6-5 with TRBJ1-4; the D is unclear. This CDR3 has 11 residues. The germline V gene has CDR1 MNHEY and CDR2 SVGAGI. V lost 9 bases and J lost 12, with 14 bases in between. The CDR3, as DNA: TGTGCCAGTACACGGGTTGGGGAACTGTTTTTT. Translating gives CASTRVGELFF.

Remarks on this clone: Other DNA sequences in this specimen translate into the identical CDR3. The J gene is TRBJ1-5, the V gene TRBV6-2 or TRBV6-3; D gene ambiguous. The CDR3 runs 14 residues. Germline V gene lookup returns CDR1 MNHEY and CDR2 SVGEGT. Between the trimmed V and J ends, which lost 0 bases and 6 bases, there was a span of 9 bases. The CDR3, as DNA: TGTGCCAGCAGTTACTCTGGAGGGAGTCAGCCCCAGCATTTT. Its translation is CASSYSGGSQPQHF.

The chain couples TRBV6-4 to TRBJ1-1; D perhaps matches TRBD1 (6 bases). Germline V gives CDR1 MRHNA, CDR2 SNTAGT. Trimming pared 5 bases from V and 4 bases from J, leaving 14 bases between. The CDR3 runs 14 residues. CDR3 sequence (DNA): TGTGCCAGCAGTCTACAGGGCTGGGGCACTGAAGCTTTCTTT. This codes for CASSLQGWGTEAFF.

The CDR3 DNA reads as TGTGCCAGCAGCCAGGGACAGGGCCCAATGCCCCAGCATTTT. It encodes CASSQGQGPMPQHF. The V call is TRBV7-2, the J call TRBJ1-5, with 9 bases matching TRBD1. Per the germline V gene, CDR1 is SGHTA and CDR2 is FQGNSA. The CDR3 extends over 14 amino acids. V gave up 5 bases and J gave up 9 bases; unmatched junction bases: 8.

The chain links TRBV5-8 to TRBJ1-1; D unclear. This CDR3 is built from 14 residues. Trimming cost V 0 bases and J 11 bases, with 17 bases left between them. Germline CDR1 reads SGHTS; CDR2 reads YDEGEE. The CDR3 region is CASSLGLYPPNAFF. CDR3 coding DNA: TGTGCCAGCAGCTTGGGCCTCTATCCGCCGAACGCTTTCTTT.

This clone was counted a single time. The genes are TRBV7-8 and TRBJ2-7; D is perhaps TRBD1 or TRBD2 (5 bases each). The CDR3 length is 16 residues. Trimming cost V 0 bases and J 3 bases, with 15 bases left between them. Per germline, CDR1 SGHVS and CDR2 FQNEAQ. The CDR3 nucleotides read TGTGCCAGCAGCTTAGCGGGGGTAGTACGGATCTACGAGCAGTACTTC. Translation: CASSLAGVVRIYEQYF.

The rearrangement uses TRBV2 and TRBJ1-5, with 7 bases aligning to TRBD1. The CDR3 has 15 amino acids. J was trimmed by 3 bases and V by 6 bases; bases with no gene match: 8. The germline V gene has CDR1 SNHLY and CDR2 FYNNEI. The CDR3 protein is CASRRRQGNNQPQHF. As DNA, the CDR3 is TGTGCCAGCAGGCGGCGACAGGGTAACAATCAGCCCCAGCATTTT.

The V and J genes are TRBV4-3 and TRBJ1-3; a weak D match, TRBD1 (5 bases). Per germline, CDR1 LGHNA and CDR2 YSLEER. The ends were cut back, 1 base at V and 2 bases at J, with 12 bases in the middle. This CDR3 has 16 residues. CDR3 coding DNA: TGCGCCAGCAGCCAAGCTAGCGGGGGGGCTGGAAACACCATATATTTT. This gives the protein CASSQASGGAGNTIYF.

This chain joins TRBV4-2 and TRBJ2-7; the D gene is possibly TRBD1 (5 bases). This CDR3 has 16 residues. Trimming cost V 3 bases and J 4 bases, with 19 bases left between them. Germline-derived CDR1 and CDR2 are LGHNA and YNFKEQ. In DNA, the CDR3 is TGTGCCAGCAGCCATCAGGGCAACCGCCCTGAGTACGAGCAGTACTTC. Translating gives CASSHQGNRPEYEQYF.

This clone was observed once. This chain links TRBV15 with TRBJ2-3; TRBD2 aligns across 9 bases. CDR1 and CDR2 from the germline V gene are LNHNV and YYDKDF (reference sequence). The V and J ends lost 1 base and 0 bases, in that order; junction bases with no gene match: 2. This CDR3 is built from 16 residues. The CDR3 nucleotides are TGTGCCACCAGCAGAGTCAGCGGGGGGAGCACAGATACGCAGTATTTT. Translation gives CATSRVSGGSTDTQYF.